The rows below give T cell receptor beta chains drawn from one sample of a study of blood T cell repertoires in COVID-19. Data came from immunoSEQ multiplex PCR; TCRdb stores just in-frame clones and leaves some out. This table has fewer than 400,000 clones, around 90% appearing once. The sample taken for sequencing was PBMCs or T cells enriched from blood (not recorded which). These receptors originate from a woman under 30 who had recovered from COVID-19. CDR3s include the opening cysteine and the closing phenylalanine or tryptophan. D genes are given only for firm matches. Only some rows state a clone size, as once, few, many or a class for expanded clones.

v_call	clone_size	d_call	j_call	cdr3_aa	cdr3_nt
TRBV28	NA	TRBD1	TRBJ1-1	CASSFRGLNTEAFF	TGTGCCAGCAGTTTCAGGGGGCTGAACACTGAAGCTTTCTTT
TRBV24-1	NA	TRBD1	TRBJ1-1	CATSDPDREGSCVVLNTEAFF	TGTGCCACCAGTGACCCCGACAGGGAAGGGAGTTGCGTCGTTCTGAACACTGAAGCTTTCTTT
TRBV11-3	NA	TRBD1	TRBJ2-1	CASSLSPPGGPYNEQFF	TGTGCCAGCAGCTTATCCCCTCCAGGGGGCCCCTACAATGAGCAGTTCTTC
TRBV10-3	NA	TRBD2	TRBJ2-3	CAISEKVRGGTDTQYF	TGTGCCATCAGTGAGAAGGTGCGGGGGGGGACAGATACGCAGTATTTT
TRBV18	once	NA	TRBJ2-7	CASSQGEGEQYF	TGTGCCAGCTCACAGGGGGAGGGCGAGCAGTACTTC
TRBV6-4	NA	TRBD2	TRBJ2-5	CASSLTSGRAAGETQYF	TGTGCCAGCAGTCTCACTAGCGGGAGGGCCGCGGGGGAGACCCAGTACTTC
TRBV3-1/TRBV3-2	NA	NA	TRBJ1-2	CASSQATGWATYGYTF	TGTGCCAGCAGCCAAGCTACAGGGTGGGCGACCTATGGCTACACCTTC
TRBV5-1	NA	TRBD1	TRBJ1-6	CASQPGQLASSYNSPLHF	TGCGCCAGTCAACCGGGACAGCTAGCGAGCTCCTATAATTCACCCCTCCACTTT
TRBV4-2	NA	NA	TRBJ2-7	CASSQDAARSSYEQYF	TGTGCCAGCAGCCAAGATGCGGCTAGGAGCTCCTACGAGCAGTACTTC
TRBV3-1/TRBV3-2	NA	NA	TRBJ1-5	CASGSLDSSQPQHF	TGTGCCAGCGGTTCCTTGGACAGCTCTCAGCCCCAGCATTTT
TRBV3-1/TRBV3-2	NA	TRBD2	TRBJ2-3	CASSRIGTSGGNTQYF	TGTGCCAGCAGCCGTATTGGGACTAGCGGGGGGAATACGCAGTATTTT
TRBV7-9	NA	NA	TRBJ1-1	CASSRIGLAEAFF	TGTGCCAGCAGCAGAATCGGGTTGGCTGAAGCTTTCTTT
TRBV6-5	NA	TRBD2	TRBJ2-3	CASTSAWNTDTQYF	TGTGCCAGTACTAGCGCCTGGAACACAGATACGCAGTATTTT
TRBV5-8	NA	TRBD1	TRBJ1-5	CASSQGGPIHSNQPQHF	TGTGCCAGCAGCCAAGGGGGCCCCATTCATAGCAATCAGCCCCAGCATTTT
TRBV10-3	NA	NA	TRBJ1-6	CAISESSAGTSYNSPLHF	TGTGCCATCAGTGAGTCGTCCGCAGGGACTAGCTATAATTCACCCCTCCACTTT
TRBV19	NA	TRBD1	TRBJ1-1	CASSAHGTVNTEAFF	TGTGCCAGTAGTGCCCACGGGACAGTGAACACTGAAGCTTTCTTT
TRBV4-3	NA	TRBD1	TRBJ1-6	CASGQTGWDSPLHF	TGCGCCAGCGGCCAGACAGGGTGGGATTCACCCCTCCACTTT
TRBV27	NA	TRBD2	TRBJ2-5	CASSSSGGAWETQYF	TGTGCCAGCAGTTCGAGCGGGGGGGCGTGGGAGACCCAGTACTTC
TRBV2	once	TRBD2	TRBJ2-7	CASSDLAGNSYEQYF	TGTGCCAGCAGTGATCTAGCGGGGAACTCCTACGAGCAGTACTTC
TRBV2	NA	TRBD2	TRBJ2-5	CASTFTGGQETQYF	TGTGCCAGCACTTTTACGGGGGGGCAAGAGACCCAGTACTTC
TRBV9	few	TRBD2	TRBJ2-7	CASSASGSTSYEQYF	TGTGCCAGCAGTGCCAGCGGGAGTACTTCCTACGAGCAGTACTTC
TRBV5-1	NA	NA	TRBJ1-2	CASRENRQLPYGYTF	TGCGCCAGCAGGGAAAATCGACAGTTACCCTATGGCTACACCTTC
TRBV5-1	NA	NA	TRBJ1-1	CASSFRGQNTEAFF	TGCGCCAGCAGCTTCCGGGGACAGAACACTGAAGCTTTCTTT
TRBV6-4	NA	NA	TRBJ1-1	CASSSGQNTEAFF	TGTGCCAGCAGCTCAGGACAGAACACTGAAGCTTTCTTT
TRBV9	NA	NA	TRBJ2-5	CASSVASPGQETQYF	TGTGCCAGCAGCGTAGCTTCTCCAGGGCAAGAGACCCAGTACTTC
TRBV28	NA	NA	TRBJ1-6	CASSLGGIGSPLHF	TGTGCCAGCAGTTTAGGAGGGATCGGCTCGCCCCTCCACTTT
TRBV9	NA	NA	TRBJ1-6	CASSGPPPNTPRAGENSPLHF	TGTGCCAGCAGCGGACCTCCCCCCAACACGCCTCGAGCTGGGGAGAATTCACCCCTCCACTTT
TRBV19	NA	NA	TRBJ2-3	CASSMWGEADTQYF	TGTGCCAGTAGTATGTGGGGCGAGGCAGATACGCAGTATTTT
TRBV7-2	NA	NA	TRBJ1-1	CASSLGAGYTEAFF	TGTGCCAGCAGCTTAGGGGCGGGATACACTGAAGCTTTCTTT
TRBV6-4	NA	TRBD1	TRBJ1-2	CASSDSGDRGMITGYTF	TGTGCCAGCAGTGACTCTGGAGACAGGGGAATGATTACTGGCTACACCTTC
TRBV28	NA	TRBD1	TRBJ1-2	CASRETGETNYGYTF	TGTGCCAGCCGAGAGACAGGGGAAACTAACTATGGCTACACCTTC
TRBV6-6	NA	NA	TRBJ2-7	CASSYRDRYYEQYF	TGTGCCAGCAGTTACCGTGACAGATACTACGAGCAGTACTTC
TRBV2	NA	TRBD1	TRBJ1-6	CASSQGTGDSPLHF	TGTGCCAGCAGCCAAGGGACAGGGGATTCACCCCTCCACTTT
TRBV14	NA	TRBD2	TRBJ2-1	CASSPSGRKQFF	TGTGCCAGCAGCCCCAGCGGGAGGAAGCAGTTCTTC
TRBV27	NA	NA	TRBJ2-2	CASRELNTGELFF	TGTGCCAGCAGGGAGCTGAACACCGGGGAGCTGTTTTTT
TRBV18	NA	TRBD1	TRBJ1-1	CASSPPSQGGWTEAFF	TGTGCCAGCTCACCACCCAGTCAGGGGGGTTGGACTGAAGCTTTCTTT
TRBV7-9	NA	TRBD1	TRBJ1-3	CASSYSGDRGPYSGNTIYF	TGTGCCAGCAGCTATTCCGGAGACAGGGGTCCCTACTCTGGAAACACCATATATTTT
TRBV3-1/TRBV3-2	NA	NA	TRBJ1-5	CASSQGPQTVVQPQHF	TGTGCCAGCAGCCAGGGGCCGCAGACTGTGGTTCAGCCCCAGCATTTT
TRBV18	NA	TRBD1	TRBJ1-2	CASSPRTGSSYGYTF	TGTGCCAGCTCACCACGGACAGGGAGTTCCTATGGCTACACCTTC
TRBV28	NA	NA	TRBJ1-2	CASSPYGGGLSNYGYTF	TGTGCCAGCAGTCCATATGGGGGAGGGCTTTCTAACTATGGCTACACCTTC
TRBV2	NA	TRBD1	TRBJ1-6	CASSVEPGGYNSPLHF	TGTGCCAGCAGTGTGGAGCCAGGGGGCTATAATTCACCCCTCCACTTT
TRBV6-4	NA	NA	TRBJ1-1	CASSAQANTEAFF	TGTGCCAGCAGCGCACAGGCGAACACTGAAGCTTTCTTT
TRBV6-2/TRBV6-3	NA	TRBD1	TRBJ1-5	CASSYSGQANQPQHF	TGTGCCAGCAGTTACTCGGGACAGGCCAATCAGCCCCAGCATTTT
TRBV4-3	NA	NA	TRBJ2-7	CASSQGAGSYEQYF	TGCGCCAGCAGCCAGGGCGCAGGCTCCTACGAGCAGTACTTC
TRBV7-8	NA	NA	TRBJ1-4	CASSLSGGLTEKLFF	TGTGCCAGCAGCTTATCGGGGGGACTGACTGAAAAACTGTTTTTT